This TCR beta chain was captured by sequencing in a study of blood T cell repertoires in COVID-19. Looking at the study overall: Italy, Spain and the United States were the sources of the convalescent and acute COVID-19 samples.

This clone turned up a few times. The data were produced by immunoSEQ multiplex PCR, yet TCRdb's version contains in-frame clones alone and is incomplete. The repertoire holds about 150,000 clones, with over 70% as singletons. The CDR3 is made up of 16 amino acids. Germline CDR1 and CDR2: SGHRS and YFSETQ. J gave up 2 bases and V 3 bases, and 6 bases lay outside the gene matches. The TCR originated in a man in his fifties with active or convalescent COVID-19. The chain is built from TRBV5-1 and TRBJ2-7; 12 bases align to TRBD2. Sequenced: peripheral blood. CDR3 amino acids: CASSSLTSGGTYEQYF. The CDR3 coding sequence is TGCGCCAGCAGCTCGCTGACTAGCGGGGGTACCTACGAGCAGTACTTC.